The clone carrying this TCR beta chain appeared once. CDR1 and CDR2 from the germline V gene are SGHTA and FQGNSA. Trimming stripped 5 bases from V and 11 bases from J, with 22 bases between. The CDR3 is made up of 14 amino acids. Treatment here: roughly 18 received Ad26.COV2.S at low or high dose, single or two shots; several received placebo; per-sample allocation not given. At day 63 after the first vaccine or placebo injection, samples were drawn. The sample belongs to a study of Ad26.COV2.S vaccination and SARS-CoV-2 variants. The data were produced by immunoSEQ multiplex PCR, yet TCRdb's version contains in-frame clones alone and is incomplete. The sample carries about 240,000 clones, 88% recorded once.

The gene calls are TRBV7-2 and TRBJ2-7; D tentatively reads TRBD1 or TRBD2 (5 bases each). The origin of this receptor is a person between 18 and 65 years old who received the Ad26.COV2.S COVID-19 vaccine or a placebo. Here the sequenced sample was peripheral blood, taken in a trial of Ad26.COV2.S vaccine versus placebo. The CDR3 sequence is CASSGRLGPGGKYF. As DNA, the CDR3 is TGTGCCAGCAGCGGACGACTGGGACCAGGTGGGAAGTACTTC.